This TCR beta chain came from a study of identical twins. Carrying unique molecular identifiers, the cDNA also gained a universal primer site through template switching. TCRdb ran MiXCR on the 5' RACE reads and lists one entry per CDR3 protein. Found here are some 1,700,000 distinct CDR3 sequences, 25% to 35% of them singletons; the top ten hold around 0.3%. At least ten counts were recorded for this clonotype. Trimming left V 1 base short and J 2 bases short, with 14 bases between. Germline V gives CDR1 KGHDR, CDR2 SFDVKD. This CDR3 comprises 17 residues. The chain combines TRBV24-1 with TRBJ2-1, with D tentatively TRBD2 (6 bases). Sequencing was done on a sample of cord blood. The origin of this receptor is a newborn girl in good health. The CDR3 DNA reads TGTGCCACCAGTGATTTTGAGGCGGGAAGGGCCTACAATGAGCAGTTCTTC. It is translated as CATSDFEAGRAYNEQFF.